This T cell receptor (beta chain) was sequenced in a study of spatial heterogeneity in lung cancer. Turning to the study itself: Alpha-chain sequences were detected in numbers that were consistently lower than beta-chain sequences.

Each molecule of TCR cDNA was tagged with one unique molecular identifier. TCRdb used MiXCR to reprocess the 5' RACE reads, holding one entry per CDR3 protein. Altogether under 80,000 distinct CDR3 sequences are present, about 6.6% being singletons, with the ten largest covering roughly 14%. To note about this clonotype: Its antigen is still unknown.

Whole-study results and caveats: Compared with follow-up, resection was when ubiquitous expanded tumor TCRs appeared in blood more.

The time point here: sample taken at primary tumor resection. CDR3 length: 11 residues. The germline CDR1 and CDR2 sequences are SGHAT and FQDESV (reference sequence). The V segment lost 5 bases and the J segment 10 bases; nucleotides outside the gene matches: 3. The sample here was PBMCs, taken at surgery. The chain has TRBV11-1 and TRBJ1-1, with 8 bases matching TRBD1. This TCR was recovered from a female donor with early-stage non-small cell lung cancer. The CDR3 reads CASSPGTGAFF. The CDR3 DNA reads as TGTGCCAGCAGCCCAGGGACAGGAGCTTTCTTT.